This entry is about one T cell receptor beta chain. Libraries were prepared by immunoSEQ multiplex PCR; TCRdb keeps only in-frame clonotypes and omits some of them. The table includes 400,000 to 450,000 clones, around 90% detected once. In germline, CDR1 is SGHRS, CDR2 YFSETQ. The CDR3 loop spans 16 amino acids. V lost 0 bases, J lost 5 bases, and 15 bases lay in between. This entry is derived from a study of control samples from healthy donors and cancer patients. The J gene is TRBJ2-1, the V gene TRBV5-1; no clear D gene. The material sequenced was PBMCs. This TCR was recovered from a man aged 40-49 years with head and neck cancer. CDR3 sequence: CASSLVFQDLDNEQFF. The CDR3 region has the DNA TGCGCCAGCAGCTTGGTATTTCAGGACCTAGACAATGAGCAGTTCTTC.